These T cell receptor beta chains were read from a single sample in a study of blood T cell repertoires in COVID-19. Sequencing was performed with immunoSEQ multiplex PCR; in TCRdb, only in-frame clones are kept and a portion is missing. The table shows 250,000 to 350,000 clones, with approximately 89% occurring only once. Material: peripheral blood. These receptors came from a woman aged 45-65 years who had recovered from COVID-19. Both conserved end residues are part of each CDR3. The D gene is left open where the match is weak. Only part of the rows carry a size: once, few, many, or a class if the clone is expanded.

j_call clone_size v_call d_call cdr3_nt cdr3_aa
TRBJ1-4 - TRBV5-1 - TGCGCCAGCAGCTTTGGAGCAACTAATGAAAAACTGTTTTTT CASSFGATNEKLFF
TRBJ1-2 - TRBV19 - TGTGCCAGTAGGGGGACAATTCAGCCCCCTCTAAACTATGGCTACACCTTC CASRGTIQPPLNYGYTF
TRBJ1-4 - TRBV5-1 TRBD1 TGCGCCAGCAGCGCCGGACAGGGCCGAAATGAAAAACTGTTTTTT CASSAGQGRNEKLFF
TRBJ2-7 - TRBV10-2 - TGCGCCAGCAGTGAGTGGCTAGCTGGAAACGAGCAGTACTTC CASSEWLAGNEQYF
TRBJ2-5 - TRBV19 TRBD1 TGTGCCAGTAGCCGGGACAGGCCCGGGGAGACCCAGTACTTC CASSRDRPGETQYF
TRBJ2-7 few TRBV7-9 - TGTGCCAGCAGCTTAGGGGGGGTCTACGAGCAGTACTTC CASSLGGVYEQYF
TRBJ2-1 - TRBV6-2/TRBV6-3 - TGTGCCAGCAGTTCAGGGTCCCCCTCCTACAATGAGCAGTTCTTC CASSSGSPSYNEQFF
TRBJ1-2 once TRBV21-1 - TGTGCCAGCAGCAAGTTTGTGACAGAGAACTATGGCTACACCTTC CASSKFVTENYGYTF
TRBJ1-5 - TRBV28 - TGTGCCAGCAGACGGACTGACGATAGCAATCAGCCCCAGCATTTT CASRRTDDSNQPQHF
TRBJ2-7 - TRBV28 - TGTGCCAGCAGTTTTCCCTGGGGCCACGAGCAGTACTTC CASSFPWGHEQYF
TRBJ1-2 few TRBV28 TRBD1 TGTGCCAGCAGTCAACTCGGGACAGATGGCTACACCTTC CASSQLGTDGYTF
TRBJ1-1 - TRBV5-5 TRBD1 TGTGCCAGCAGCTTGGGAGTCGGACAGGGTTTTGGAGAAGCTTTCTTT CASSLGVGQGFGEAFF
TRBJ2-1 once TRBV5-5 - TGTGCCAGCAGCTCGAGGCCAGAACGGTGGGAAGGGGGTCGCAATGAGCAGTTCTTC CASSSRPERWEGGRNEQFF
TRBJ1-2 - TRBV28 - TGTGCCAGCGCGCTGGGGAGGGTGGGCTATGGCTACACCTTC CASALGRVGYGYTF
TRBJ2-7 - TRBV6-6 - TGTGCCAGCAGTTACCATACAGGGAGTCTCGAGCAGTACTTC CASSYHTGSLEQYF
TRBJ2-2 - TRBV7-8 - TGTGCCAGCAGCTTACTTGGCCCTCCCACCGGGGAGCTGTTTTTT CASSLLGPPTGELFF
TRBJ2-3 - TRBV5-4 TRBD2 TGTGCCAGCAGATATGGAAGCGGGGGGGGAGATACGCAGTATTTT CASRYGSGGGDTQYF
TRBJ2-1 - TRBV5-5 - TGTGCCAGCAGCTTGGTGGGGAGGTTCCGTGGGGCGGACAATGAGCAGTTCTTC CASSLVGRFRGADNEQFF
TRBJ2-7 - TRBV9 - TGTGCCAGCAGCGTAGTTGGAGGGGCCCTCTACGAGCAGTACTTC CASSVVGGALYEQYF
TRBJ2-7 - TRBV6-1 TRBD2 TGTGCCAGCAGTGAAGGACTAGCGGAGGGGGAGCAGTACTTC CASSEGLAEGEQYF
TRBJ2-7 - TRBV28 TRBD2 TGTGCCAGCCTCCGACTAGCGGGAGGGGAAGAGCAGTACTTC CASLRLAGGEEQYF
TRBJ1-3 - TRBV27 TRBD1 TGTGCCAGCAGTTCCTCCATCCGGGACAGTGGAAACACCATATATTTT CASSSSIRDSGNTIYF
TRBJ2-1 - TRBV18 - TGTGCCAGCTCACCAAAGGGGCACGAGCAGTTCTTC CASSPKGHEQFF
TRBJ2-5 - TRBV7-8 TRBD2 TGTGCCAGCAGCTTCCAGACTAGCGGGGTGCGGGAGACCCAGTACTTC CASSFQTSGVRETQYF
TRBJ2-7 - TRBV10-3 - TGTGCCACGGACTTTCTCGGGGAGCAGTACTTC CATDFLGEQYF
TRBJ2-1 - TRBV5-1 - TGCGCCAGCAGCCTATTCGACAGCAATGAGCAGTTCTTC CASSLFDSNEQFF
TRBJ2-5 - TRBV18 - TGTGCCAGCTCACCAATATCCGAGACCCAGTACTTC CASSPISETQYF
TRBJ1-2 - TRBV15 TRBD1 TGTGCCACCAGCAGGGGGGGACAGGGAGAGAACTATGGCTACACCTTC CATSRGGQGENYGYTF
TRBJ1-1 - TRBV29-1 - TGCAGCGTCTGCGGCACATTGAACACTGAAGCTTTCTTT CSVCGTLNTEAFF
TRBJ1-2 - TRBV6-2/TRBV6-3 - TGTGCCAGCAGTTTACTCCCCCGGCAGGCGGGTGGCTACACCTTC CASSLLPRQAGGYTF